This is a list of T cell receptor beta chains from one sample in a study of T cell responses to AZD1222 COVID-19 vaccine. Profiling relied on immunoSEQ multiplex PCR, and the TCRdb table lists in-frame clones only, not all of them. The sample has some 120,000 clones, around 90% seen once. This specimen was peripheral blood, taken on day 0 of MenACWY control vaccination. These TCRs come from an adult in good health. The CDR3 runs from the conserved cysteine through the conserved F or W. The D gene is left open where the match is weak. Some rows mark clone size as missing; the rest say once, few, many or name a class of expanded clone.

v_gene,j_gene,abundance,d_gene,CDR3nt,CDR3aa
TRBV6-5,TRBJ1-2,.,.,TGTGCCAGCACCCCGGTTAGAGCCTATGGCTACACCTTC,CASTPVRAYGYTF
TRBV28,TRBJ1-3,.,.,TGTGCCAGCAGACACGGACTCGCTGGAAACACCATATATTTT,CASRHGLAGNTIYF
TRBV11-2,TRBJ1-1,.,.,TGTGCCAGCAGCCCCTTGTTCTTT,CASSPLFF
TRBV9,TRBJ2-1,.,TRBD2,TGTGCCAGCAGCGCTAGCGGGAATGAGCAGTTCTTC,CASSASGNEQFF
TRBV12-3/TRBV12-4,TRBJ1-1,.,.,TGTGCCAGCAGTTTCAGGGAGAACACTGAAGCTTTCTTT,CASSFRENTEAFF
TRBV9,TRBJ1-4,.,TRBD1,TGTGCCAGCAGCGACGGGACAGTGACAACTAATGAAAAACTGTTTTTT,CASSDGTVTTNEKLFF
TRBV15,TRBJ1-6,.,TRBD1,TGTGCCACCAGCACCTCTACAGGGGGACCCCTCCACTTT,CATSTSTGGPLHF
TRBV5-1,TRBJ2-5,.,.,TGCGCCAGCAGCCCATTATCTCAAGCGGGAGAGACCCAGTACTTC,CASSPLSQAGETQYF
TRBV18,TRBJ2-5,.,.,TGTGCCAGCTCACCACTATCAGAGACCCAGTACTTC,CASSPLSETQYF
TRBV29-1,TRBJ2-3,.,TRBD2,TGCAGCGTTGTGAGACTAGCGGCTAGCACAGATACGCAGTATTTT,CSVVRLAASTDTQYF
TRBV19,TRBJ2-6,.,.,TGTGCCAGTAGGACCTCGGGGAATGGGGCCAACGTCCTGACTTTC,CASRTSGNGANVLTF
TRBV4-1,TRBJ2-2,.,.,TGCGCCAGCAGCCGGAGGACCGGGGAGCTGTTTTTT,CASSRRTGELFF
TRBV27,TRBJ2-1,once,.,TGTGCCAGCAGTTACCATGGACTATACAATGAGCAGTTCTTC,CASSYHGLYNEQFF
TRBV5-5,TRBJ1-5,.,TRBD1,TGTGCCAGCACCCCTACAGGGGATCAGTCCCAGCATTTT,CASTPTGDQSQHF
TRBV4-1,TRBJ1-2,few,.,TGCGCCAGCAGCCAACCCTGGGACACCAACTATGGCTACACCTTC,CASSQPWDTNYGYTF
TRBV11-3,TRBJ2-7,.,.,TGTGCCAGCAGCCCGGACGGCAGCTCCTACGAGCAGTACTTC,CASSPDGSSYEQYF
TRBV27,TRBJ1-2,.,.,TGTGCCAGCGGTTTCCCCTCCTATGGCTACACCTTC,CASGFPSYGYTF
TRBV7-9,TRBJ1-3,.,.,TGTGCCAGCAGCGCGGGTGGGGCAAGCTCTGGAAACACCATATATTTT,CASSAGGASSGNTIYF
TRBV3-1/TRBV3-2,TRBJ1-1,.,TRBD1,TGTGCCAGCAGCCAAGCCCCCGGGACAGATGTCGCTTTCTTT,CASSQAPGTDVAFF
TRBV11-3,TRBJ2-1,once,TRBD2,TGTGCCAGCAGCTCCGGGACTAGCGGGGGGTACAATGAGCAGTTCTTC,CASSSGTSGGYNEQFF
TRBV2,TRBJ2-3,.,TRBD1,TGTGCCAGCCGCGAAGCCCGGGACAGGGTAGTATTT,CASREARDRVVF
TRBV19,TRBJ1-3,.,TRBD1,TGTGCCAGTAGCAGAATGCCTGGACAGGGGCCGGGCACCATATATTTT,CASSRMPGQGPGTIYF
TRBV6-5,TRBJ2-1,.,TRBD2,TGTGCCAGCAGTTCCGGGACTAGCGGGAAAATTGAGCAGTTCTTC,CASSSGTSGKIEQFF
TRBV4-2,TRBJ2-2,.,TRBD2,TGTGCCAGCAGCCAGAAATTGAGGGGACTAGCGGGCAGCTACGGGGAGCTGTTTTTT,CASSQKLRGLAGSYGELFF
TRBV28,TRBJ1-6,.,.,TGTGCCAGCAGTCTGGAGGGGGGCGCATTTCTTGGATCACCCCTCCACTTT,CASSLEGGAFLGSPLHF
TRBV28,TRBJ1-4,few,TRBD1,TGTGCCAGCAGTCCGGGGGACAGGGGAAATGAAAAACTGTTTTTT,CASSPGDRGNEKLFF
TRBV19,TRBJ2-2,once,.,TGTGCCAGTAGTATACCCCAGGGTGGGCTGTTTTTT,CASSIPQGGLFF
TRBV14,TRBJ2-2,.,TRBD2,TGTGCCAGCAGCCAAGCGCTAGCGGGAGGCACCGGGGAGCTGTTTTTT,CASSQALAGGTGELFF
TRBV6-5,TRBJ2-7,.,.,TGTGCCAGCAGTTATTCCGGGAGCCCGGTGGTCTACGAGCAGTACTTC,CASSYSGSPVVYEQYF
TRBV5-6,TRBJ2-7,.,.,TGTGCCAGCAGCTTGGTCACAGGAAGCTCCTACGAGCAGTACTTC,CASSLVTGSSYEQYF
TRBV10-3,TRBJ1-1,.,TRBD1,TGTGCCATCAAGGGACAGGGGGTAACTGAAGCTTTCTTT,CAIKGQGVTEAFF
TRBV7-9,TRBJ2-7,.,.,TGTGCCAGCAGCTCTTACTACGAGCAGTACTTC,CASSSYYEQYF
TRBV5-4,TRBJ1-1,.,.,TGTGCCAGCAGCTTAGAGACATTGAACACTGAAGCTTTCTTT,CASSLETLNTEAFF
TRBV5-1,TRBJ1-3,.,.,TGCGCCAGCAGCTTGGAAACAGGGAGCTCTGGAAACACCATATATTTT,CASSLETGSSGNTIYF
TRBV30,TRBJ2-3,.,TRBD2,TGTGCCTGGAGGCCCAGGGTAGCGGGAGGGCGGGGCACAGATACGCAGTATTTT,CAWRPRVAGGRGTDTQYF
TRBV9,TRBJ2-7,once,.,TGTGCCAGCAGCCCTTACGTGGATTCCCCCTACGAGCAGTACTTC,CASSPYVDSPYEQYF
TRBV5-1,TRBJ1-5,.,.,TGCGCCAGCAGCTTGAGCGGTCAGCCCCAGCATTTT,CASSLSGQPQHF
TRBV5-1,TRBJ2-7,.,.,TGCGCCAGCAGCTTGGTGGTAGCGAGGGGCTCCGAGCAGTACTTC,CASSLVVARGSEQYF
TRBV15,TRBJ1-2,.,.,TGTGCCACCAGCAGCCCCCTAGGGTATGGCTACACCTTC,CATSSPLGYGYTF
TRBV4-2,TRBJ2-3,.,TRBD1,TGTGCCAGCAGCCAAGAGTCAGCAGGGGGTCCCGATACGCAGTATTTT,CASSQESAGGPDTQYF
TRBV5-6,TRBJ2-2,.,TRBD2,TGTGCCAGCAGCTTGGCCCGGCTAGCGGGAGTAACCGGGGAGCTGTTTTTT,CASSLARLAGVTGELFF
TRBV27,TRBJ1-2,.,.,TGTGCCAGCAGTTTATCGAGGACACGGCGGAGTGGCTACACCTTC,CASSLSRTRRSGYTF
TRBV7-3,TRBJ2-1,.,.,TGTGCCAGCAGCTTATTCATTCAAAGCTCCTACAATGAGCAGTTCTTC,CASSLFIQSSYNEQFF
TRBV27,TRBJ2-7,.,TRBD1,TGTGCCAGCAGGTCCGGGACAGGCGCCTACGAGCAGTACTTC,CASRSGTGAYEQYF
TRBV11-2,TRBJ2-2,.,TRBD2,TGTGCCAGCAGCTTAGTAGCGGGAGGGCCCGGGGAGCTGTTTTTT,CASSLVAGGPGELFF
TRBV3-1/TRBV3-2,TRBJ2-1,.,.,TGTGCCAGCAGTTCCAGAGACAATGAGCAGTTCTTC,CASSSRDNEQFF
TRBV12-3/TRBV12-4,TRBJ2-7,.,TRBD2,TGTGCCAGCACTCAGACTAGCGGGTACGAGCAGTACTTC,CASTQTSGYEQYF
TRBV5-6,TRBJ2-7,.,.,TGTGCCAGCAGCTTGGGATGGGCCTTCGAGCAGTACTTC,CASSLGWAFEQYF
TRBV27,TRBJ2-7,few,.,TGTGCCAGCTCCCGGGGGTCCTACGAGCAGTACTTC,CASSRGSYEQYF
TRBV28,TRBJ2-5,once,TRBD1,TGTGCCAGCGCGAGGGGGGACAGGGTACGCGAGACCCAGTACTTC,CASARGDRVRETQYF